The 25 T cell receptor beta chains given below trace back to one sample, sequenced in a study of PD-L1 blockade in urothelial cancer. The repertoire was sequenced with immunoSEQ multiplex PCR; TCRdb's copy has only in-frame clones and lacks some. The sample yields roughly 45,000 clones, approximately 80% seen once. The time point denotes: pretreatment peripheral blood. The sample was PBMCs, taken around atezolizumab (anti-PD-L1) treatment. The receptors stem from a man in his sixties with urothelial cancer.

This clone was detected a few times. CDR3 residues: CASSDAGDTGELFF. The CDR3 nucleotides are TGTGCCAGCAGTGATGCAGGGGACACCGGGGAGCTGTTTTTT. This chain uses TRBV6-4 with TRBJ2-2; D may be TRBD1 (6 bases). V dropped 3 bases and J dropped 3 bases, with 8 bases sitting between them. The CDR3 runs 14 residues. CDR1 is MRHNA, CDR2 SNTAGT, per germline.

This clone was detected only a few times. This sequence joins TRBV7-8 and TRBJ1-2; no reliable D call. CDR1 is SGHVS and CDR2 is FQNEAQ in the germline V gene. This CDR3 region has 14 residues. Trimming removed 5 bases from V and 2 bases from J, with 12 bases in between. The CDR3 DNA sequence: TGTGCCAGCAGCGGAATACAGTCAAACTATGGCTACACCTTC. Its protein is CASSGIQSNYGYTF.

The V and J genes are TRBV28 and TRBJ2-7, with no clear D. Germline CDR1 reads MDHEN; CDR2 reads SYDVKM. CDR3 length: 13 residues. Trimming removed 7 bases at V and 4 bases at J, with 14 bases between. CDR3 in amino acids: CASTPRASYEQYF. The CDR3 bases are TGTGCCAGCACCCCGAGAGCGTCGTACGAGCAGTACTTC.

This CDR3 is CASSLEGQRPINEQFF. The CDR3 bases are TGTGCCAGCAGCTTAGAGGGGCAGCGACCGATCAATGAGCAGTTCTTC. V usage is TRBV11-2 and J usage is TRBJ2-1, with D possibly matching TRBD1 (5 bases). Between the trimmed V and J ends, which lost 0 bases and 6 bases, there was a span of 15 bases. The CDR3 is made up of 16 amino acids. Germline CDR1 is SGHAT and CDR2 is FQNNGV.

Here the CDR3 DNA reads TGTGCCACCGCACCCCTAAGCGGCACAGATACGCAGTATTTT. It is translated as CATAPLSGTDTQYF. The gene calls are TRBV25-1 and TRBJ2-3; no reliable D call. The CDR3 is 14 amino acids. The germline V gene encodes CDR1 MGHDK and CDR2 SYGVNS. Trimming removed 10 bases at V and 1 base at J, with 15 bases between.

The J gene is TRBJ1-6, the V gene TRBV10-1; D is possibly TRBD1 (5 bases). The germline gives CDR1 WNHNN, CDR2 SYGVQD (reference sequence). V was cut by 6 bases and J by 3 bases, with 15 bases left in between. The CDR3 contains 16 residues. The CDR3 DNA sequence: TGCGCCAGCAGCGAAAGCCGGGGGGGCTATAATTCACCCCTCCACTTT. Translated: CASSESRGGYNSPLHF.

V is TRBV21-1 and J is TRBJ2-7; TRBD2 reflects the table's D call only, with no check against the DNA. TRBV21-1 is a listed pseudogene. The CDR3 is 18 amino acids. In DNA form, the CDR3 reads TGTGCCAGCAGCGAAAAGGGAGGGGAGCGGGGGGTTTGGTACGAGCAGTACTTC. This sequence encodes CASSEKGGERGVWYEQYF.

The chain employs TRBV29-1 and TRBJ1-2; 12 nucleotides align to TRBD1. The germline V gene encodes CDR1 SQVTM and CDR2 ANQGSEA. This CDR3 has 17 amino acids. Unmatched junction bases numbered 9, after V lost 0 bases and J lost 4 bases. The CDR3 here is CSVEEGQGASYGYGYTF. CDR3 DNA sequence: TGCAGCGTTGAAGAGGGACAGGGGGCCTCTTATGGCTATGGCTACACCTTC.

The chain carries TRBV28 and TRBJ1-2; no firm D call. Germline V lookup: CDR1 MDHEN, CDR2 SYDVKM. Trimming took off 6 bases at V and 8 bases at J, with 13 bases between the two ends. The CDR3 spans 12 residues. CDR3 amino acids: CASSTVERGYTF. CDR3 sequence (DNA): TGTGCCAGCAGCACCGTTGAGCGCGGCTACACCTTC.

The genes are TRBV4-1 and TRBJ2-6, with TRBD1 matching over 8 bases. V was clipped by 3 bases and J by 2 bases; unmatched bases: 9. Germline V gene sequence: CDR1 MGHRA, CDR2 YSYEKL. CDR3 length equals 18 residues. The CDR3 region has the DNA TGCGCCAGCAGCCAGGAAGGACAGGGAGGCCCTGGGGCCAACGTCCTGACTTTC. It encodes CASSQEGQGGPGANVLTF.

The V and J genes are TRBV4-1 and TRBJ2-2; 8 bases map to TRBD2. V shed 1 base, J shed 6 bases, and the junction held 7 bases outside the gene matches. The V gene's germline CDR1 is MGHRA and CDR2 YSYEKL. The CDR3 has 16 amino acids. Here the CDR3 reads CASSQAGGALPGELFF. The CDR3 bases are TGCGCCAGCAGCCAAGCGGGGGGGGCGCTTCCCGGGGAGCTGTTTTTT.

V is TRBV27 and J is TRBJ2-3; no definite D call. The CDR3 spans 13 residues. Trimming left V 7 bases short and J 3 bases short, with 11 bases between. Germline V gene data show CDR1 as MNHEY and CDR2 as SMNVEV (reference sequence). The chain's CDR3 is CASMGRPTDTQYF. CDR3 nucleotides: TGTGCCAGCATGGGCAGGCCTACAGATACGCAGTATTTT.

This clone came up a few times. The chain combines TRBV30 with TRBJ1-2; D not resolved. The V end lost 4 bases, the J end lost 1 base, and 7 bases lay between the germline ends. This CDR3 comprises 12 residues. Germline V gives CDR1 GTSNPN, CDR2 SVGIG (reference sequence). CDR3 sequence reads: CAWNGDNYGYTF. CDR3 sequence (DNA): TGTGCCTGGAACGGGGATAACTATGGCTACACCTTC.

The J gene is TRBJ2-3, the V gene TRBV2; 8 bases are a match to TRBD2. Germline CDR1 SNHLY, CDR2 FYNNEI. J gave up 4 bases and V 3 bases, and 6 bases lay outside the gene matches. The CDR3 contains 15 residues. CDR3: CASSDSPGGPDTQYF. In nucleotides, the CDR3 is TGTGCCAGCAGTGATAGTCCGGGAGGGCCAGATACGCAGTATTTT.

In its sample, this clone was seen a few times. J is TRBJ2-3 and V is TRBV29-1, with 8 positions matching TRBD2. The CDR3 is 15 residues long. The V gene's germline CDR1 is SQVTM and CDR2 ANQGSEA. J gave up 1 base and V 7 bases, and 10 bases lay outside the gene matches. Here the CDR3 reads CSAGGGLTGTDTQYF. In DNA, the CDR3 is TGCAGCGCCGGCGGGGGGTTGACCGGCACAGATACGCAGTATTTT.

The chain couples TRBV4-1 to TRBJ1-6; possible D gene TRBD1, 6 bases. Germline V CDR1 and CDR2: MGHRA, YSYEKL. V was trimmed by 2 bases and J by 7 bases, leaving 15 bases between them. The CDR3 runs to 16 residues. The CDR3 here is CASSQRSDRFNSPLHF. CDR3 coding DNA: TGCGCCAGCAGCCAACGCTCAGACAGGTTCAATTCACCCCTCCACTTT.

This chain links TRBV4-3 with TRBJ2-7, with 7 bases that match TRBD1. The CDR3 is 17 amino acids. The J segment lost 4 bases and the V segment lost 0 bases, leaving 12 bases of the junction unmatched. From germline, CDR1 is LGHNA and CDR2 YSLEER. CDR3 DNA: TGCGCCAGCAGCCAAGATGGTAGGGGGCGCGTCTCTTACGAGCAGTACTTC. Translating gives CASSQDGRGRVSYEQYF.

In this sample, this clone turned up once. The chain recombines TRBV5-8 with TRBJ2-2; 9 nucleotides agree with TRBD1. CDR1 is SGHTS and CDR2 is YDEGEE in the germline V gene. CDR3 size: 15 residues. After removal of 3 bases from V and 10 bases from J, the junction contained 10 bases not matched to a gene. Written as DNA, the CDR3 is TGTGCCAGCAGCTATGGACAGGGGCGTCACCAGGAGCTGTTTTTT. It yields the protein CASSYGQGRHQELFF.

The genes are TRBV10-3 and TRBJ2-2, with 7 bases matching TRBD2. Germline CDR1 and CDR2: ENHRY and SYGVKD. After removal of 3 bases from V and 1 base from J, the junction contained 2 bases not matched to a gene. The CDR3 has 15 residues. The DNA of the CDR3 is TGTGCCATCAGTGACGGCGGGGGGAACACCGGGGAGCTGTTTTTT. This sequence encodes CAISDGGGNTGELFF.

J is TRBJ2-2 and V is TRBV19; 10 bases are a match to TRBD1. With 3 bases clipped from V and 4 bases from J, the junction kept 8 bases outside the gene matches. CDR1 LNHDA and CDR2 SQIVND come from the germline V gene (reference sequence). The CDR3 is 17 amino acids. CDR3 amino acids: CASSIRTGQGTTGELFF. CDR3 bases: TGTGCCAGTAGTATCAGGACGGGACAGGGGACCACCGGGGAGCTGTTTTTT.

This clone turned up a few times. This sequence joins TRBV19 and TRBJ1-2; D is uncertain. Germline V gene data show CDR1 as LNHDA and CDR2 as SQIVND (reference sequence). V was pared by 5 bases and J by 3 bases, with 28 bases between. The CDR3 length is 19 residues. CDR3 protein: CASSLGSWPGASIYYGYTF. The CDR3 bases are TGTGCCAGTAGTCTCGGGAGTTGGCCGGGAGCTTCTATTTACTATGGCTACACCTTC.

The chain has TRBV7-6 and TRBJ2-3, with 9 bases identical to TRBD1. Germline V gene data show CDR1 as SGHVS and CDR2 as FNYEAQ. This CDR3 has 16 amino acids. V lost 2 bases and J lost 4; bases outside the gene matches: 7. The DNA of the CDR3 is TGTGCCAGCAGCTTAAGGGGGACAGGGACGGCAGATACGCAGTATTTT. This codes for CASSLRGTGTADTQYF.

There are a few counts of this clone. This chain connects TRBV5-1 to TRBJ2-5; D may be TRBD2 (5 bases). Germline V gene lookup returns CDR1 SGHRS and CDR2 YFSETQ. Trimming left V 4 bases short and J 2 bases short, with 9 bases between. The CDR3 is 13 amino acids. The DNA of the CDR3 is TGCGCCAGCAGCCGGAGGCCTCAAGAGACCCAGTACTTC. Translation: CASSRRPQETQYF.

The J gene is TRBJ1-1, the V gene TRBV19; D perhaps matches TRBD1 (5 bases). The ends were cut back, 5 bases at V and 1 base at J, with 11 bases in the middle. CDR1 and CDR2 from the germline V gene are LNHDA and SQIVND (reference sequence). CDR3 length: 14 amino acids. CDR3 in DNA: TGTGCCAGTAGTGCGGGACTCCAGAACACTGAAGCTTTCTTT. The encoded protein is CASSAGLQNTEAFF. The full variable domain, completed using reference TRBV19 and TRBJ1-1, is DGGITQSPKYLFRKEGQNVTLSCEQNLNHDAMYWYRQDPGQGLRLIYYSQIVNDFQKGDIAEGYSVSREKKESFPLTVTSAQKNPTAFYLCASSAGLQNTEAFFGQGTRLTVV.

This chain joins TRBV11-2 and TRBJ2-7; tentative D call: TRBD2 (5 bases). The CDR3 spans 14 residues. Germline V gene data show CDR1 as SGHAT and CDR2 as FQNNGV. The ends were cut back, 0 bases at V and 6 bases at J, with 12 bases in the middle. CDR3 sequence (DNA): TGTGCCAGCAGCTTAGAACATCATGGAGGCGAGCAGTACTTC. Its translation is CASSLEHHGGEQYF. Together with reference TRBV11-2 and TRBJ2-7, the CDR3 gives the full variable domain: EAGVAQSPRYKIIEKRQSVAFWCNPISGHATLYWYQQILGQGPKLLIQFQNNGVVDDSQLPKDRFSAERLKGVDSTLKIQPAKLEDSAVYLCASSLEHHGGEQYFGPGTRLTVT.